A selection of T cell receptor beta chains follows, all from one sample in a study of human T cells and chemical hapten exposure. TCRdb called the RACE reads again in MiXCR, with one record for every CDR3 protein. The table has around 180,000 distinct CDR3 sequences, nearly 30% seen once; the top ten hold about 2.7%. The material was whole blood, obtained in connection with sensitization to the hapten diphenylcyclopropenone (DPC). The receptors were sampled from a woman under 40 with alopecia areata. Some clones in this sample may be carry-over from other donors' samples. Both conserved end residues are part of each CDR3. The order of the fields is J gene, D gene, V gene, clone size, CDR3 protein, CDR3 DNA. A D gene is named only where the DNA matches it firmly. Size values are once, few and many counts, or a class for expanded clones, and some rows have none.

j_gene: TRBJ2-3; d_gene: TRBD2; v_gene: TRBV20-1; abundance: few; CDR3aa: CSARALAGTDTQYF; CDR3nt: TGCAGTGCTAGGGCCCTAGCGGGCACAGATACGCAGTATTTT
j_gene: TRBJ1-1; d_gene: .; v_gene: TRBV29-1; abundance: few; CDR3aa: CSVDGDRGSREEAFF; CDR3nt: TGCAGCGTTGACGGGGATAGGGGCTCGAGAGAGGAAGCTTTCTTT
j_gene: TRBJ1-6; d_gene: TRBD1; v_gene: TRBV10-3; abundance: few; CDR3aa: CAISEAGTGVGSPLHF; CDR3nt: TGTGCCATCAGTGAGGCCGGGACAGGGGTAGGTTCACCCCTCCACTTT
j_gene: TRBJ1-5; d_gene: .; v_gene: TRBV20-1; abundance: .; CDR3aa: CSAGGGRGGGQPQHF; CDR3nt: TGCAGTGCTGGGGGGGGCAGGGGAGGAGGACAGCCCCAGCATTTT
j_gene: TRBJ2-7; d_gene: TRBD1; v_gene: TRBV9; abundance: .; CDR3aa: CASSAGQGATYEQYF; CDR3nt: TGTGCCAGCAGCGCCGGACAGGGGGCCACCTACGAGCAGTACTTC
j_gene: TRBJ2-7; d_gene: .; v_gene: TRBV4-2; abundance: .; CDR3aa: CASSQDERNYEQYF; CDR3nt: TGTGCCAGCAGCCAAGATGAGCGGAACTACGAGCAGTACTTC
j_gene: TRBJ2-5; d_gene: .; v_gene: TRBV4-1; abundance: .; CDR3aa: CASSEIQHQETQYF; CDR3nt: TGCGCCAGCAGCGAGATACAGCACCAAGAGACCCAGTACTTC
j_gene: TRBJ2-3; d_gene: .; v_gene: TRBV7-2; abundance: .; CDR3aa: CASSQRIQGTDTQYF; CDR3nt: TGTGCCAGCAGCCAACGGATTCAGGGAACAGATACGCAGTATTTT
j_gene: TRBJ2-1; d_gene: .; v_gene: TRBV11-3; abundance: few; CDR3aa: CASSFGGAGEQFF; CDR3nt: TGTGCCAGCAGCTTTGGTGGGGCGGGTGAGCAGTTCTTC
j_gene: TRBJ2-1; d_gene: .; v_gene: TRBV30; abundance: .; CDR3aa: CAWSWTDNEQFF; CDR3nt: TGTGCCTGGAGTTGGACAGACAATGAGCAGTTCTTC
j_gene: TRBJ1-4; d_gene: .; v_gene: TRBV11-2; abundance: few; CDR3aa: CASTLATSSGEKLFF; CDR3nt: TGTGCCAGCACCTTAGCCACGAGCTCAGGGGAAAAACTGTTTTTT
j_gene: TRBJ2-7; d_gene: .; v_gene: TRBV7-6; abundance: few; CDR3aa: CASSSSVSYEQYF; CDR3nt: TGTGCCAGCAGCTCGTCAGTCTCCTACGAGCAGTACTTC
j_gene: TRBJ2-4; d_gene: TRBD1; v_gene: TRBV6-2/TRBV6-3; abundance: .; CDR3aa: CASKQQGATKNIQYF; CDR3nt: TGTGCCAGCAAACAACAGGGGGCGACCAAAAACATTCAGTACTTC
j_gene: TRBJ1-4; d_gene: .; v_gene: TRBV21-1; abundance: .; CDR3aa: CASDRFREKLFF; CDR3nt: TGTGCCAGCGACAGGTTCCGAGAAAAACTGTTTTTT